The 17 T cell receptor beta chains below were found in one sample sequenced in a study of T cell clonality in common variable immunodeficiency. Only in-frame clones appear in the TCRdb table, and some are missing; sequencing was by immunoSEQ multiplex PCR. The data show some 50,000 clones, with none appearing a single time. Material: peripheral blood mononuclear cells. All receptors derive from a person aged 18 to 70 in good health.

This clone was detected ten times or more. The CDR3 end falls 3 residues outside the read, so it is completed with the germline J gene. The J gene is TRBJ1-5, the V gene TRBV19; 7 positions agree with TRBD1. After removal of 6 bases from V and 9 bases from J, the junction contained 14 bases not matched to a gene. CDR1 is LNHDA, CDR2 SQIVND, per germline (reference sequence). The CDR3 loop spans 15 amino acids. Partial CDR3 DNA: TGTGCCAGTAGCTCTAGCCGGGACAGCGGTGTGCCC. Translating gives CASSSSRDSGVP. The CDR3, in full, reads CASSSSRDSGVPQHF.

At least ten counts were recorded for this clone. The read comes to an end 3 residues before the CDR3 does, leaving the germline J gene to fill in the end. This chain joins TRBV12-5 and TRBJ1-1, with 12 positions matching TRBD1. The CDR3 spans 14 residues. Germline CDR1 and CDR2: LGHNT and FRNRAP. The covered CDR3 bases are TGTGCTAGTGGTTTGGAGGGACAGGGGGCGACA. It specifies CASGLEGQGAT. The CDR3 as a whole reads CASGLEGQGATAFF.

In this sample, this clone turned up many times. The read finishes 3 residues shy of the CDR3 end, and the germline J gene is used to complete it. The rearrangement uses TRBV19 and TRBJ1-4, with D possibly TRBD1 on 5 matching bases. This CDR3 contains 15 residues. Trimming removed 4 bases from V and 0 bases from J, with 9 bases in between. CDR1 LNHDA and CDR2 SQIVND come from the germline V gene (reference sequence). This CDR3 is CASSTSGPTNEKLFF. The part of the CDR3 DNA that was read is TGTGCCAGTAGTACATCAGGGCCAACTAATGAAAAA.

The sample holds many counts of this clone. The read ends 3 residues shy of where the CDR3 ends; the end is completed using the germline J gene. The V call is TRBV2, the J call TRBJ1-6; no clear D. V lost 4 bases and J 5 bases, leaving 15 bases between the germline ends. Germline V gene lookup returns CDR1 SNHLY and CDR2 FYNNEI. The CDR3 consists of 16 residues. Partial CDR3 DNA: TGTGCCAGCAGTGGGAGCGGCAGCTCAAATAATTCACCC. Its translation: CASSGSGSSNNSP. The CDR3, in full, reads CASSGSGSSNNSPLHF.

This clone was observed many times. The missing CDR3 end, 3 residues past where the read stops, is filled in from the germline J gene. The chain combines TRBV7-2 with TRBJ2-5; D may be TRBD2 (5 bases). V was trimmed by 5 bases and J by 2 bases, leaving 12 bases between them. Germline CDR1 reads SGHTA; CDR2 reads FQGNSA. The CDR3 sequence is 14 residues long. CDR3 DNA (partial): TGTGCCAGCAGCCGCACAGCGGAGCAAGAGACC. It encodes CASSRTAEQET. The full CDR3 protein is CASSRTAEQETQYF.

This clone was picked up many times. The CDR3 DNA, read in part, is TGTGCCAGCAAGGGGCTAGCGGGGGGTTATGAG. Translation: CASKGLAGGYE. The whole CDR3 sequence reads CASKGLAGGYEQFF. V and J are TRBV2 and TRBJ2-1; TRBD2 agrees at 11 bases. The read gets to within 3 residues of the CDR3 end, and the germline J gene fills in the rest. This CDR3 comprises 14 residues. After removal of 7 bases from V and 8 bases from J, the junction contained 7 bases not matched to a gene. Germline V CDR1 and CDR2: SNHLY, FYNNEI.

This clone was seen only a few times. Read coverage stops 3 residues before the CDR3 terminus; the germline J gene supplies the remainder. The chain combines TRBV10-2 with TRBJ1-2; a weak D match, TRBD1 (5 bases). CDR1 is WSHSY, CDR2 SAAADI, per germline. V was pared by 7 bases and J by 4 bases, with 22 bases between. This CDR3 has 16 amino acids. The part of the CDR3 DNA that was read is TGCGCCAGCACCTCAAGTGGGGGGGTCTCTCGCTATGGC. As protein: CASTSSGGVSRYG. The CDR3 in its entirety is CASTSSGGVSRYGYTF.

In regard to this clone: The read terminates 3 residues ahead of where the CDR3 ends, so the germline J gene completes it. The V gene is TRBV6-2 or TRBV6-3, the J gene TRBJ1-2; weak D call: TRBD1 (5 bases). The CDR3 extends over 14 amino acids. The germline V gene has CDR1 MNHEY and CDR2 SVGEGT. CDR3 sequence: CASTSYGGENIYTF. CDR3 bases read: TGTGCCAGCACCTCTTACGGGGGTGAAAACATC.

This clone was observed at least ten times. The read gets to within 3 residues of the CDR3 end, and the germline J gene fills in the rest. The chain couples TRBV30 to TRBJ2-7, with 7 bases aligning to TRBD2. The V gene's germline CDR1 is GTSNPN and CDR2 SVGIG (reference sequence). The CDR3 totals 14 residues. The V segment lost 5 bases and the J segment 3 bases; nucleotides outside the gene matches: 10. This CDR3 reads CAWGQRERGYEQYF. The sequenced CDR3 bases are TGTGCCTGGGGGCAGCGGGAAAGGGGCTACGAG. The whole variable domain, remainder taken from reference TRBV30 and TRBJ2-7, is SQTIHQWPATLVQPVGSPLSLECTVEGTSNPNLYWYRQAAGRGLQLLFYSVGIGQISSEVPQNLSASRPQDRQFILSSKKLLLSDSGFYLCAWGQRERGYEQYFGPGTRLTVT.

In this sample, this clone turned up a few times. The CDR3 extends 3 residues past the end of the read, so its final part is completed from the germline J gene. This chain joins TRBV5-1 and TRBJ2-3; D remains ambiguous. The germline V and J ends were trimmed by 0 bases and 3 bases, with 8 bases remaining between them. CDR1 is SGHRS and CDR2 is YFSETQ in the germline V gene. This CDR3 is 14 amino acids long. The CDR3 spells CASSLDYSTDTQYF. The covered CDR3 bases are TGCGCCAGCAGCTTGGACTACTCTACAGATACG.

This clone was observed at least ten times. CDR3 loop: CSASPFPYEQYF. CDR3 bases read: TGCAGTGCTAGTCCCTTCCCCTACGAG. J is TRBJ2-7 and V is TRBV20-1; D unresolved. Read coverage stops 3 residues before the CDR3 terminus; the germline J gene supplies the remainder. V was shortened by 3 bases and J by 2 bases, with 8 bases between the two germline ends. The CDR3 is made up of 12 amino acids. Germline V gene data show CDR1 as DFQATT and CDR2 as SNEGSKA (reference sequence).

In its sample, this clone was seen many times. The read halts 3 residues ahead of the CDR3 end, with the missing end drawn from the germline J gene. The gene calls are TRBV6-2 or TRBV6-3 and TRBJ2-1; no firm D call. Trimming shortened V by 5 bases and J by 1 base, and 12 bases separated the two germline ends. Per the germline V gene, CDR1 is MNHEY and CDR2 is SVGEGT. CDR3 length: 15 amino acids. CDR3 DNA, as far as it was read: TGTGCCAGCAGTCCACTGTTAGTTTCCTACAATGAG. Translation gives CASSPLLVSYNE. The CDR3, in full, reads CASSPLLVSYNEQFF.

This clone was detected many times. Coverage ceases 3 residues before the CDR3 finishes, and the germline J gene fills in the end. V is TRBV6-2 or TRBV6-3 and J is TRBJ1-5; TRBD1 aligns across 7 bases. Germline trimming cut 1 base from V and 2 bases from J; bases unmatched to any gene: 2. Germline V gives CDR1 MNHEY, CDR2 SVGEGT. The CDR3 spans 15 residues. The part of the CDR3 DNA that was read is TGTGCCAGCAGTTACTATACAGGGGGCAATCAGCCC. The encoded protein is CASSYYTGGNQP. From start to end, the CDR3 is CASSYYTGGNQPQHF.

The sample holds many counts of this clone. The DNA ends 3 residues before the CDR3 does, and the rest of the CDR3 is filled in from the germline J gene. This chain joins TRBV19 and TRBJ1-5; D might be TRBD1 (6 bases). The germline gives CDR1 LNHDA, CDR2 SQIVND (reference sequence). This CDR3 region has 13 residues. V was pared by 10 bases and J by 6 bases, with 16 bases between. CDR3 DNA (partial): TGTGCCACCCAATCAGGGGTGATTCAGCCC. Translated, it gives CATQSGVIQP. The CDR3 reads in full as CATQSGVIQPQHF.

This clone came up many times. A junction boundary mismatches the germline segment, possibly from a read error. The CDR3 end falls 3 residues outside the read, so it is completed with the germline J gene. V and J are TRBV4-2 and TRBJ2-7; D perhaps matches TRBD1 (5 bases). Germline CDR1 and CDR2: LGHNA and YNFKEQ. The CDR3 is 15 residues long. The DNA read from the CDR3 is TGCGCCAGCAGCCAAGATGACCAGGGTTGGTCCGAG. Its protein is CASSQDDQGWSE. The whole CDR3 sequence reads CASSQDDQGWSEQYF.

At least ten counts were recorded for this clone. Read data end 3 residues before the CDR3 end; the end is taken from the germline J gene. The chain combines TRBV2 with TRBJ2-1; 11 bases are shared with TRBD2. Germline V CDR1 and CDR2: SNHLY, FYNNEI. The V gene end was trimmed by 6 bases and the J gene end by 4 bases; junction bases not matched to a gene: 8. The CDR3 sequence is 16 residues long. CDR3 protein: CASREGLAELYNEQFF. The CDR3 DNA, read in part, is TGTGCCAGCAGGGAGGGACTAGCGGAGTTATACAATGAG.

This clone was detected a few times. The read ends 3 residues early relative to the CDR3; the germline J gene fills the gap. The rearrangement uses TRBV7-6 and TRBJ2-7; D tentatively fits TRBD1 or TRBD2 (6 bases each). The V gene's germline CDR1 is SGHVS and CDR2 FNYEAQ. The CDR3 loop spans 16 amino acids. Trimming removed 5 bases from V and 3 bases from J, with 20 bases in between. The DNA read from the CDR3 is TGTGCCAGCAGCCCGAGGACAGCGGAGGGTCTCTACGAG. Translating gives CASSPRTAEGLYE. The full CDR3 reads CASSPRTAEGLYEQYF. The variable domain in full, completed from reference TRBV7-6 and TRBJ2-7, reads GAGVSQSPRYKVTKRGQDVALRCDPISGHVSLYWYRQALGQGPEFLTYFNYEAQQDKSGLPNDRFSAERPEGSISTLTIQRTEQRDSAMYRCASSPRTAEGLYEQYFGPGTRLTVT.